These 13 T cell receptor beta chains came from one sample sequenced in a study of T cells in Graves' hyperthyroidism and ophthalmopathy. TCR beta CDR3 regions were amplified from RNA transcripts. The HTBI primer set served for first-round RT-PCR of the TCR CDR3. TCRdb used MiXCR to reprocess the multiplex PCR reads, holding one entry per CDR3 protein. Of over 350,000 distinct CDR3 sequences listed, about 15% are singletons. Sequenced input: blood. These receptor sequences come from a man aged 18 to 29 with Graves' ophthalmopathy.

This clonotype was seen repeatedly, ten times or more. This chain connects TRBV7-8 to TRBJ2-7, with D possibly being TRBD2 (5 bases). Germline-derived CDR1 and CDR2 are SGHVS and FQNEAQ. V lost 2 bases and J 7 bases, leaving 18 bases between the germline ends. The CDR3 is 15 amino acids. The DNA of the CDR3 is TGTGCCAGCAGCTTATCTAGCTCCACCACGGGGGAGCAGTACTTC. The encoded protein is CASSLSSSTTGEQYF. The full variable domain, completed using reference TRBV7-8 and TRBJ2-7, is GAGVSQSPRYKVAKRGQDVALRCDPISGHVSLFWYQQALGQGPEFLTYFQNEAQLDKSGLPSDRFFAERPEGSVSTLKIQRTQQEDSAVYLCASSLSSSTTGEQYFGPGTRLTVT.

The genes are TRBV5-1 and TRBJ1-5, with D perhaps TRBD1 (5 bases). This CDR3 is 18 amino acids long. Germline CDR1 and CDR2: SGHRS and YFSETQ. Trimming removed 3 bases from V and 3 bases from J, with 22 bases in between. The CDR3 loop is CASSWGTANGFNNQPQHF. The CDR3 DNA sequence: TGCGCCAGCAGCTGGGGGACGGCGAATGGATTTAACAATCAGCCCCAGCATTTT.

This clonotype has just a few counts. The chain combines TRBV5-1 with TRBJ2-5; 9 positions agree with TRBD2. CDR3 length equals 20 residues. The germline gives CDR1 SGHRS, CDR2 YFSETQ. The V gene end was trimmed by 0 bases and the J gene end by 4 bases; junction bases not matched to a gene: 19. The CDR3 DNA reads TGCGCCAGCAGCTTGGCCTCCTCCCCTAGCGGGACCGTACCTGGAGAGACCCAGTACTTC. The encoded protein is CASSLASSPSGTVPGETQYF. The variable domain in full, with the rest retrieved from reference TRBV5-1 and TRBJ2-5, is KAGVTQTPRYLIKTRGQQVTLSCSPISGHRSVSWYQQTPGQGLQFLFEYFSETQRNKGNFPGRFSGRQFSNSRSEMNVSTLELGDSALYLCASSLASSPSGTVPGETQYFGPGTRLLVL.

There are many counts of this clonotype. The CDR3 loop reads CASSVAGTDTQYF. The CDR3 DNA follows: TGTGCCAGCAGTGTGGCTGGCACAGATACGCAGTATTTT. The V call is TRBV6-1, the J call TRBJ2-3; D unresolved. Germline V CDR1 and CDR2: MNHNS, SASEGT. V was clipped by 4 bases and J by 1 base, with 6 bases between them. This CDR3 comprises 13 residues.

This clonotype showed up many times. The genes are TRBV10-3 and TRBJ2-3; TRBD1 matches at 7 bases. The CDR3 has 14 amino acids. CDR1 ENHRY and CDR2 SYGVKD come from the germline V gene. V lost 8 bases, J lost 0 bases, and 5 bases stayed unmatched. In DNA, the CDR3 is TGTGCCATCCGGGACAGTTCTAGCACAGATACGCAGTATTTT. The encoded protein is CAIRDSSSTDTQYF.

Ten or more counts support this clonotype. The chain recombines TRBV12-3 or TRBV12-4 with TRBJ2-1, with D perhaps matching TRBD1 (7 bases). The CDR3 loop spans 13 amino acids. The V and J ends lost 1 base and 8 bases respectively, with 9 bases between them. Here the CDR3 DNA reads TGTGCCAGCAGTTTAGGCAGGGGGGATGAGCAGTTCTTC. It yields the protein CASSLGRGDEQFF.

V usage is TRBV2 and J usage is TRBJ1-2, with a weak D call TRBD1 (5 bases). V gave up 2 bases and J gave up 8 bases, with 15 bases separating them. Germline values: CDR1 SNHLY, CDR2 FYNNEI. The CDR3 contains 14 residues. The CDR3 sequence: CASSELGTTGGYTF. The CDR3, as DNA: TGTGCCAGCAGTGAATTAGGGACCACGGGGGGCTACACCTTC.

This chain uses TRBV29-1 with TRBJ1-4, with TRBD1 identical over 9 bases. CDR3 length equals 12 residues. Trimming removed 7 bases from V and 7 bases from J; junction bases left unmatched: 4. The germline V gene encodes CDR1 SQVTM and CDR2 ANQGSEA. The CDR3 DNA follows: TGCAGCGCCGGGACAGGGACTGAAAAACTGTTTTTT. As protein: CSAGTGTEKLFF.

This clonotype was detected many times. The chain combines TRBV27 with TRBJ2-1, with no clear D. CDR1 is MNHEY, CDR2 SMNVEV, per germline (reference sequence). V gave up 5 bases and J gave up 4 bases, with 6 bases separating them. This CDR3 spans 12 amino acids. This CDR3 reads CASSPTYNEQFF. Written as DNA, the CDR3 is TGTGCCAGCAGTCCCACTTACAATGAGCAGTTCTTC.

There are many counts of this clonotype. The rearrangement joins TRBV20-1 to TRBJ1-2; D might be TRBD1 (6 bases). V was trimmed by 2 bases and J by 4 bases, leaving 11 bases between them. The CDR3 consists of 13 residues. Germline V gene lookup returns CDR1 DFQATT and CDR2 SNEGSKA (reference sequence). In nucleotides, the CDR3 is TGCAGTGCTAGAAGGCAGGGGCCCTATGGCTACACCTTC. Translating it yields CSARRQGPYGYTF.

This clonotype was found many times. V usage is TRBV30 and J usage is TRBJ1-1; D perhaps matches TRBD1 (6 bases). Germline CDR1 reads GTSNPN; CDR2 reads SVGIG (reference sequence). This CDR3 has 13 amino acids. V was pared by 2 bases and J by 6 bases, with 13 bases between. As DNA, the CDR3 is TGTGCCTGGAGTTTCCCAGGGGACCCTGAAGCTTTCTTT. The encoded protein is CAWSFPGDPEAFF.

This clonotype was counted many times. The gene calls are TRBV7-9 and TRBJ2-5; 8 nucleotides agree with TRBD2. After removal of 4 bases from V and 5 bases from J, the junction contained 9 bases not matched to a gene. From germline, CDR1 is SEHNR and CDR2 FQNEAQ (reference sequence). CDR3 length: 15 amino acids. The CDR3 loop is CASSSVGAGAETQYF. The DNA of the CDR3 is TGTGCCAGCAGCTCCGTAGGAGCGGGGGCTGAGACCCAGTACTTC. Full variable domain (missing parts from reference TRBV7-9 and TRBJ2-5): DTGVSQNPRHKITKRGQNVTFRCDPISEHNRLYWYRQTLGQGPEFLTYFQNEAQLEKSRLLSDRFSAERPKGSFSTLEIQRTEQGDSAMYLCASSSVGAGAETQYFGPGTRLLVL.

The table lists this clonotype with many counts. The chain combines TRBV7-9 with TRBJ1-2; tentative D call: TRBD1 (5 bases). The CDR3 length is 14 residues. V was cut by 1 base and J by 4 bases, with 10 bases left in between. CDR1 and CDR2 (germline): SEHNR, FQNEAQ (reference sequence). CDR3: CASSLEGTSYGYTF. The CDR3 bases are TGTGCCAGCAGCTTAGAAGGGACCTCCTATGGCTACACCTTC.